One T cell receptor (beta chain) is described in this entry. The record originates from a study of blood T cell repertoires in COVID-19. The CDR3 consists of 14 residues. The germline CDR1 and CDR2 sequences are MNHEY and SMNVEV (reference sequence). Trimming cost V 4 bases and J 8 bases; bases outside gene matches: 4. Profiled with immunoSEQ multiplex PCR; TCRdb holds only in-frame clones, not every one. Among 150,000 to 200,000 clones, 80% to 90% were seen once, and the ten largest hold less than 2%. Sequencing used peripheral blood. The receptor was isolated from a man aged 18 to 35 who had recovered from COVID-19. The gene calls are TRBV27 and TRBJ1-3; 11 bases are a match to TRBD1. CDR3 DNA sequence: TGTGCCAGCAGTTCTCCGGGACAGGGGGACACCATATATTTT. Translating gives CASSSPGQGDTIYF.